This T cell receptor beta chain was obtained from a study of cytomegalovirus exposure and HLA in healthy donors. PCR primers comprised 60 Vbeta and 13 Jbeta primers. In the original analysis: Around 12 million of some 80 million unique TCR beta chains were shared, per a later count. TCRdb keeps only in-frame clones here, not all; method: immunoSEQ multiplex PCR. The V and J calls and clone size were taken over from that table, and D and trimming were inferred from the DNA. The repertoire holds some 130,000 clones, 75% to 85% seen once, with roughly 7.8% in the top ten. Germline CDR1 is SNHLY and CDR2 is FYNNEI. V shed 4 bases and J shed 7 bases, with 6 bases lying between them. CDR3 length: 11 residues. Study-level points and caveats: Common viral pathogens were later found to be apparently linked to several of the most significant clusters. One cluster of highly shared sequence variants probably arose as a sequencing artifact. TCR beta sequences numbering over 15,000 were associated with HLA alleles at 0.05 false discovery rate in a later analysis.

As regards this clone: Antigen specificity is unknown.

The sequence was collected from a woman in her fifties or sixties in good health and CMV-seropositive. The chain is built from TRBV2 and TRBJ2-3, with D unclear. The material sequenced was PBMCs. The CDR3 region is CASSGAYTQYF. The CDR3 coding sequence is TGTGCCAGCAGTGGGGCCTATACGCAGTATTTT.